Sequencing of this TCR beta chain was carried out in a study of T cells in Graves' hyperthyroidism and ophthalmopathy. Regarding the study as a whole: Ophthalmopathy, which appeared later, was predicted by the model a median roughly 6.4 months before onset. Most clonotypes expanded in thyroid above 0.001 were likewise present in blood. Stable hyperthyroidism was told apart from ophthalmopathy by a model built on 13 V-J features.

RNA transcripts provided the source from which TCR beta CDR3 regions were amplified. During a first-round RT-PCR of the TCR CDR3, the HTBI primer set was used. TCRdb re-called the multiplex PCR reads with MiXCR, one entry per CDR3 protein. The sample has about 290,000 distinct CDR3 sequences; about 17% are singletons. Orbital computed tomography and thyroid ultrasound, together with serum TRAb and thyroxine and clinical symptoms, were used for diagnoses. At least ten counts were recorded for this clonotype. Its specificity is not known. Trimming cost V 3 bases and J 6 bases; bases outside gene matches: 4. The CDR3 length is 15 residues. Germline CDR1 LNHNV, CDR2 YYDKDF (reference sequence).

The V call is TRBV15, the J call TRBJ2-3, with 12 nucleotides matching TRBD2. Sequencing was performed on blood. The sequence derives from a woman aged 55 to 70 with Graves' ophthalmopathy. The CDR3 region is CATSSASGRADTQYF. The CDR3 coding sequence is TGTGCCACCAGCAGTGCTAGCGGGAGGGCTGATACGCAGTATTTT.